A single TCR beta chain is shown here with its context. Its specificity is unknown. The data originate from a study of STAT5B mutations in CD4+ large granular lymphocyte leukemia. Study in general: Cryopreserved patient cells were CD8-depleted, then anti-CD4 bead selected.

Sequencing was at survey level. Profiling relied on immunoSEQ multiplex PCR, and the TCRdb table lists in-frame clones only, not all of them. This sample yields more than 6,000 clones, of which just under 75% are seen a single time; about 1.9% belongs to the top ten. Study-wide results and caveats: Top patient clones used TRBV06 genes more often: 8/27 versus 2/35 in controls.

This CDR3 has 14 residues. Germline assignment: CDR1 SEHNR and CDR2 FQNEAQ (reference sequence). V lost 5 bases and J lost 6, with 17 bases in between. Sample: PBMCs. This clonotype originated in a woman aged 65 to 85 with CD4+ T-cell large granular lymphocyte leukemia. The V call is TRBV7-9, the J call TRBJ2-7, with D tentatively TRBD1 or TRBD2 (5 bases each). Written as DNA, the CDR3 is TGTGCCAGCAGCCCCGGGACCGCGGGTTTCGAGCAGTACTTC. Translating it yields CASSPGTAGFEQYF.